This T cell receptor beta chain is drawn from a study of shared clonotypes between healthy human individuals. Study results and limitations: In the sorted subsets, rarefaction showed sequencing was incomplete despite large depth.

Method: immunoSEQ multiplex PCR; TCRdb's copy keeps in-frame clones and lacks some. The sample has around 690,000 clones, about nine tenths seen once; the top ten hold roughly 36%. Only a few counts were recorded for this clone. Its antigen is unidentified. Trimming removed 5 bases at V and 7 bases at J, with 17 bases between. Germline CDR1 reads SEHNR; CDR2 reads FQNEAQ (reference sequence). CDR3 size: 15 residues. This chain links TRBV7-9 with TRBJ1-4; D possibly corresponds to TRBD1 (5 bases). The receptor was derived from a man between 18 and 35 years old in good health. Some clones in this sample may be carry-over from other donors' samples. Sequences were obtained from memory CD8+ T cells from PBMCs. This sample's subset: CD45RO+ cells pooled with CCR7-negative TemRA cells. In nucleotides, the CDR3 is TGTGCCAGCAGCCCGCGACAGAGCACGGTTGAAAAACTGTTTTTT. Translation gives CASSPRQSTVEKLFF.